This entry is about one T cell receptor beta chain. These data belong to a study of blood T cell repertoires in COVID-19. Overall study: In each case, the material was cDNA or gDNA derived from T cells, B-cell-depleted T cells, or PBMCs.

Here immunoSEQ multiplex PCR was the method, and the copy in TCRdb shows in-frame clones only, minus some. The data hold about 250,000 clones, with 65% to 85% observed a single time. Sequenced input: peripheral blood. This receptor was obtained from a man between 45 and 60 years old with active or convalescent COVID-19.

The CDR3 DNA sequence: TGTGCCAGCAGGGGTAAGGGACAGCAAGGTTACAATGAGCAGTTCTTC. Translated: CASRGKGQQGYNEQFF. This sequence joins TRBV2 and TRBJ2-1; 7 positions match TRBD1. CDR1 and CDR2 (germline): SNHLY, FYNNEI. J gave up 4 bases and V 6 bases, and 12 bases lay outside the gene matches. CDR3 length: 16 residues.